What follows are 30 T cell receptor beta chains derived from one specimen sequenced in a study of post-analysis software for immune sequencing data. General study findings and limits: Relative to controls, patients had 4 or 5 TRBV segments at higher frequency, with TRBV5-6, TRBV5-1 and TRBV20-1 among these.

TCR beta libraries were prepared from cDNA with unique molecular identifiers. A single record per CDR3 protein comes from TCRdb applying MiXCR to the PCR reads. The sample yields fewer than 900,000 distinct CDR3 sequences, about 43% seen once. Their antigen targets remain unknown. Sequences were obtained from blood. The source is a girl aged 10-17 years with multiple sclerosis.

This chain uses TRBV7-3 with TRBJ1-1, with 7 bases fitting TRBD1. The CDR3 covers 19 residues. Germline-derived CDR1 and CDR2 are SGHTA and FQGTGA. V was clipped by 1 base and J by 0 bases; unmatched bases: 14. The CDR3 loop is CASSLKPPFDRVLNTEAFF. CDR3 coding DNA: TGTGCCAGCAGCTTAAAGCCCCCCTTCGACAGGGTCCTGAACACTGAAGCTTTCTTT.

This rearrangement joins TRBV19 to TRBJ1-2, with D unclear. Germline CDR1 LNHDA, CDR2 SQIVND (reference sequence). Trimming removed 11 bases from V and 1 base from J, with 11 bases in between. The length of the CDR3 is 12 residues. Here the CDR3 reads CAGWRGNYGYTF. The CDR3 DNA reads TGTGCCGGATGGCGGGGTAACTATGGCTACACCTTC.

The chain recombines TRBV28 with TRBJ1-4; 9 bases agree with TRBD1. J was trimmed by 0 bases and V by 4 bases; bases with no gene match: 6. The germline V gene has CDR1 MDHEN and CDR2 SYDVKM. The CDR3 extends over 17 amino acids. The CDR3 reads CASSSQGTGTTNEKLFF. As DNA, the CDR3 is TGTGCCAGCAGTTCCCAGGGGACAGGGACAACTAATGAAAAACTGTTTTTT.

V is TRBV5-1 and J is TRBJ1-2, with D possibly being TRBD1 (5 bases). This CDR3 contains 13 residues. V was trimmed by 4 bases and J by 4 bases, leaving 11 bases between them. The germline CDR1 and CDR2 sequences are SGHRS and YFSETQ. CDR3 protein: CASSTEGVYGYTF. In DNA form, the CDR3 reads TGCGCCAGCAGCACAGAAGGGGTCTATGGCTACACCTTC. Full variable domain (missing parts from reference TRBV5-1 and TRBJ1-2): KAGVTQTPRYLIKTRGQQVTLSCSPISGHRSVSWYQQTPGQGLQFLFEYFSETQRNKGNFPGRFSGRQFSNSRSEMNVSTLELGDSALYLCASSTEGVYGYTFGSGTRLTVV.

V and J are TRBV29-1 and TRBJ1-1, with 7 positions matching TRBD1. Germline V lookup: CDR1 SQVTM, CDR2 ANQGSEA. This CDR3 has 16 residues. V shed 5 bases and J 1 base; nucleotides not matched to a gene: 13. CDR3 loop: CSVIMWGQTQNTEAFF. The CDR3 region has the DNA TGCAGCGTTATTATGTGGGGACAGACGCAGAACACTGAAGCTTTCTTT.

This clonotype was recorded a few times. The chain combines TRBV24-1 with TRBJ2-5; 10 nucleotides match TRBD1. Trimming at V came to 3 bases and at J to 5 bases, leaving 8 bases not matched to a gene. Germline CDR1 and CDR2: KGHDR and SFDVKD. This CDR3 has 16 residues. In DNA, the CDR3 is TGTGCCACCAGTGATCCCTGGACAGGGGGTTTGGAGACCCAGTACTTC. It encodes CATSDPWTGGLETQYF.

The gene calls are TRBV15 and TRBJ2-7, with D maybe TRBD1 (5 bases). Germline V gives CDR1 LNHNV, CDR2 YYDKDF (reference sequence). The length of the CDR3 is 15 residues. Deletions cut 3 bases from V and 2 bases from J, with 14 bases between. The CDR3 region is CATSSLGAVAYEQYF. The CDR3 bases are TGTGCCACCAGCAGCCTTGGGGCCGTAGCCTACGAGCAGTACTTC.

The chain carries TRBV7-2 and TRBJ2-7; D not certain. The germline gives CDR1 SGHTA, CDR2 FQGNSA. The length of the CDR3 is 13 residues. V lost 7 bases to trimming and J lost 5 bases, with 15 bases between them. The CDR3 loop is CASTLDSGDEQYF. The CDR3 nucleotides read TGTGCCAGCACCCTAGACTCTGGCGACGAGCAGTACTTC.

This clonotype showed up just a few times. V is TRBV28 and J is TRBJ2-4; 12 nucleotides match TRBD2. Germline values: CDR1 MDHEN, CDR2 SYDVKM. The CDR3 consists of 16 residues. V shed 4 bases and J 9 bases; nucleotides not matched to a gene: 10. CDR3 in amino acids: CASSSIRTSGALIQYF. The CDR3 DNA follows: TGTGCCAGCAGTTCCATCAGGACTAGCGGGGCGCTCATTCAGTACTTC. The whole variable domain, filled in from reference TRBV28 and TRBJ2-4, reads DVKVTQSSRYLVKRTGEKVFLECVQDMDHENMFWYRQDPGLGLRLIYFSYDVKMKEKGDIPEGYSVSREKKERFSLILESASTNQTSMYLCASSSIRTSGALIQYFGAGTRLSVL.

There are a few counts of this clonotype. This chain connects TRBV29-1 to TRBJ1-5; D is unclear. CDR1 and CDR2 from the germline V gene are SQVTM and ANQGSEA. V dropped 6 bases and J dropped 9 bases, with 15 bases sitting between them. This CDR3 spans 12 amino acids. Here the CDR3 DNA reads TGCAGCGTGAGGTACGGGGATGGGCCCCAGCATTTT. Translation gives CSVRYGDGPQHF.

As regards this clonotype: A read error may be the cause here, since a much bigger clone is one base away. CDR3 nucleotide sequence: TGTGCCAGCAGCTTGCTGGCGGGGAGCTTCGATGGGCAGTTCTTC. This gives the protein CASSLLAGSFDGQFF. V is TRBV7-6 and J is TRBJ2-1; maybe TRBD2 (6 bases). CDR1 and CDR2 (germline): SGHVS, FNYEAQ. V lost 3 bases and J lost 12, with 21 bases in between. The CDR3 is made up of 15 amino acids.

CDR3 region: CASSLTSGMTYEQYF. The CDR3 nucleotides read TGTGCCAGCAGCCTGACTAGCGGGATGACCTACGAGCAGTACTTC. The chain carries TRBV7-9 and TRBJ2-7; TRBD2 agrees at 11 bases. The J segment lost 2 bases and the V segment lost 5 bases, leaving 5 bases of the junction unmatched. Germline CDR1 SEHNR, CDR2 FQNEAQ (reference sequence). This CDR3 is built from 15 residues.

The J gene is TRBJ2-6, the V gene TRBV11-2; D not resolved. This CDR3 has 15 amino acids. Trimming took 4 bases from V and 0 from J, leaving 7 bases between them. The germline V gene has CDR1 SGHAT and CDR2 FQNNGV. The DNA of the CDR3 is TGTGCCAGCAGCTCCTTCGCCTCTGGGGCCAACGTCCTGACTTTC. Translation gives CASSSFASGANVLTF. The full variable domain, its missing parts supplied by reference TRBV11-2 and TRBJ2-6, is EAGVAQSPRYKIIEKRQSVAFWCNPISGHATLYWYQQILGQGPKLLIQFQNNGVVDDSQLPKDRFSAERLKGVDSTLKIQPAKLEDSAVYLCASSSFASGANVLTFGAGSRLTVL.

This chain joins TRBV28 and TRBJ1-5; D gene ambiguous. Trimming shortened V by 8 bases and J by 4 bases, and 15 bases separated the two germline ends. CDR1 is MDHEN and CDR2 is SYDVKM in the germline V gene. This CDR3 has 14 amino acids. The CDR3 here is CASVWGFGNQPQHF. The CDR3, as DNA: TGTGCCAGCGTATGGGGTTTTGGGAATCAGCCCCAGCATTTT.

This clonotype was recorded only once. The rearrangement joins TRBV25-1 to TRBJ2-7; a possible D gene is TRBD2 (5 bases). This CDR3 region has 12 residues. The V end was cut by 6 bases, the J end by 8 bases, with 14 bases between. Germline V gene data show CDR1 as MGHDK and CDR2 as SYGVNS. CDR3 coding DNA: TGTGCCAGCAGAGACCAGACCGGGAAGCAGTACTTC. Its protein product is CASRDQTGKQYF.

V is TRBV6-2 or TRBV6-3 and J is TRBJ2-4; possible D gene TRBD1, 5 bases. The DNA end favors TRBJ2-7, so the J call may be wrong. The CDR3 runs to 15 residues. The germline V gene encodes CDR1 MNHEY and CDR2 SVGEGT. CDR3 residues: CASSPLRQPTYEQYF. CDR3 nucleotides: TGTGCCAGCAGTCCTCTACGACAGCCAACCTACGAGCAGTACTTC.

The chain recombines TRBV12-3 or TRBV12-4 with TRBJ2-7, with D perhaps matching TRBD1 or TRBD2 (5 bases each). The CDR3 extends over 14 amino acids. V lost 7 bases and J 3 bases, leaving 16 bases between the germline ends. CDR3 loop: CASTVMGTLYEQYF. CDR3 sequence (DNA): TGTGCCAGCACCGTGATGGGGACGCTCTACGAGCAGTACTTC.

This CDR3 reads CAISDGGRAHEQFF. CDR3 bases: TGTGCCATCAGTGATGGCGGGAGGGCCCATGAGCAGTTCTTC. The rearrangement links TRBV10-3 to TRBJ2-1, with TRBD2 matching 9 bases. The CDR3 consists of 14 residues. Germline CDR1 and CDR2: ENHRY and SYGVKD. V was clipped by 3 bases and J by 8 bases; unmatched bases: 5.

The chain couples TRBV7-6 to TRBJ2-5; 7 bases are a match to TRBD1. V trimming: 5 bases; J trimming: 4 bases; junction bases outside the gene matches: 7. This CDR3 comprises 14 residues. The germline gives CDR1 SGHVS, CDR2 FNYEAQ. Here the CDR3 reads CASSEAGGLETQYF. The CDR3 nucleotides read TGTGCCAGCAGCGAGGCAGGGGGTTTAGAGACCCAGTACTTC. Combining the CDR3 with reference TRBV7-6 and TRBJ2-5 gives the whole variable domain GAGVSQSPRYKVTKRGQDVALRCDPISGHVSLYWYRQALGQGPEFLTYFNYEAQQDKSGLPNDRFSAERPEGSISTLTIQRTEQRDSAMYRCASSEAGGLETQYFGPGTRLLVL.

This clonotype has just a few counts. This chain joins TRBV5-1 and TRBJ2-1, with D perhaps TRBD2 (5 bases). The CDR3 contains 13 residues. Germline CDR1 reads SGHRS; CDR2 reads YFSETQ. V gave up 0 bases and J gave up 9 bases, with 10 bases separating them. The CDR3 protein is CASSLGERREQFF. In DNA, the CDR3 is TGCGCCAGCAGCTTGGGGGAGAGGCGTGAGCAGTTCTTC.

CDR3 DNA sequence: TGTGCCAGCAGTTACTCCGGGGGTTTTGGCTACACCTTC. It is translated as CASSYSGGFGYTF. This chain joins TRBV6-5 and TRBJ1-2, with a possible D match to TRBD1 (5 bases). Germline CDR1 and CDR2: MNHEY and SVGAGI. Trimming left V 0 bases short and J 7 bases short, with 9 bases between. There are 13 residues in the CDR3.

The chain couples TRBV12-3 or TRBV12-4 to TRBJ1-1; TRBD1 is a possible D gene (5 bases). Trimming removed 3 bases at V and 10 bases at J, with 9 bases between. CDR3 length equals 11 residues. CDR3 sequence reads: CASSFGTGAFF. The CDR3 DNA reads TGTGCCAGCAGTTTTGGAACAGGAGCTTTCTTT.

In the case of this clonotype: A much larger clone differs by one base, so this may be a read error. Written as DNA, the CDR3 is TGTGCCAGCAGACTAGACTCTGGGGCCAACGTCCGGACTTTC. This encodes CASRLDSGANVRTF. The rearrangement links TRBV12-3 or TRBV12-4 to TRBJ2-6, with D perhaps TRBD1 or TRBD2 (5 bases each). This CDR3 is built from 14 residues.

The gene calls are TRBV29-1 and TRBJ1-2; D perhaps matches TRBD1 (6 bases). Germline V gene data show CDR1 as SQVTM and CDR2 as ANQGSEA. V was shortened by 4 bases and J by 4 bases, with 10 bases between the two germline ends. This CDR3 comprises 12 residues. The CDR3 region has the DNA TGCAGCGTTGGGGGGGCTCTCTATGGCTACACCTTC. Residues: CSVGGALYGYTF. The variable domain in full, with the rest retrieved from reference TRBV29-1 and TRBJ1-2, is SAVISQKPSRDICQRGTSLTIQCQVDSQVTMMFWYRQQPGQSLTLIATANQGSEATYESGFVIDKFPISRPNLTFSTLTVSNMSPEDSSIYLCSVGGALYGYTFGSGTRLTVV.

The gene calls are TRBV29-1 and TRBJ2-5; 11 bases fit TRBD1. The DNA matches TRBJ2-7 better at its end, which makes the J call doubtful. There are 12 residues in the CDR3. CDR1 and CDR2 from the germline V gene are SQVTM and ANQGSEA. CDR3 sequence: CSDRDRGNEQYF. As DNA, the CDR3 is TGCAGCGACCGGGACAGGGGGAACGAGCAGTACTTC.

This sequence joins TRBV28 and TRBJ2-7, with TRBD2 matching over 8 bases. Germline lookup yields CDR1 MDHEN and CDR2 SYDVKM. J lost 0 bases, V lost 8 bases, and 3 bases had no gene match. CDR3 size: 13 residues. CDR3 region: CASAGGLSYEQYF. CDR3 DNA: TGTGCCAGCGCGGGAGGCCTCTCCTACGAGCAGTACTTC.

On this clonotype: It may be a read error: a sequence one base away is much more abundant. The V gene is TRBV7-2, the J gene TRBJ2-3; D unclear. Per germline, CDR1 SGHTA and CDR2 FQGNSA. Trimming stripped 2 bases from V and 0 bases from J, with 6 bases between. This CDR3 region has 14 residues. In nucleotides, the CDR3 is TGTGCCAGCAGCTTATCCCACAGCACAGATACGCAGTATTTT. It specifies CASSLSHSTDTQYF.

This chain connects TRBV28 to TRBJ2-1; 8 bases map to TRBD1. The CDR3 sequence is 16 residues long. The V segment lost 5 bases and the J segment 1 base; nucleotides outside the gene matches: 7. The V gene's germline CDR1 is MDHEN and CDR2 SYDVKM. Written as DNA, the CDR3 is TGTGCCAGCAGTGGTTCGACAGGGGAGTCCTACAATGAGCAGTTCTTC. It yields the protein CASSGSTGESYNEQFF.

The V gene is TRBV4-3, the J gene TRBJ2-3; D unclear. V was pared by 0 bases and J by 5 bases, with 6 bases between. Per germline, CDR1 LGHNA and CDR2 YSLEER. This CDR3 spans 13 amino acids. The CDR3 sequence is CASSQDWKDTQYF. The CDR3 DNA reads TGCGCCAGCAGCCAAGACTGGAAAGATACGCAGTATTTT.

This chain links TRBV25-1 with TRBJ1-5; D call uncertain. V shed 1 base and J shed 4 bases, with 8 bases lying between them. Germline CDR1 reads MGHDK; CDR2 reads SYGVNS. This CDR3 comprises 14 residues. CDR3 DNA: TGTGCCAGCAGTGAATCCGGGTTGAATCAGCCCCAGCATTTT. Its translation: CASSESGLNQPQHF.